This T cell receptor beta chain was sequenced for a study of blood T cell repertoires in COVID-19. The trim removed 5 bases at V and 5 bases at J, leaving 7 bases unmatched. CDR3 size: 14 residues. The germline V gene encodes CDR1 KGHSH and CDR2 LQKENI. Authors' processing steps: Nucleated cell counts were estimated from reference gene primer amplification. The method was immunoSEQ multiplex PCR; TCRdb's version includes in-frame clones alone and lacks a portion of them. Clone size and the V and J calls come from that table; the DNA yielded D and trimming. The table has tens of thousands of clones, roughly 85% seen once; the top ten hold about 4.7%. This clone has only one observation.

The sequencing input was peripheral blood. The origin of this receptor is a human donor in a cohort sampled during active COVID-19. This chain connects TRBV18 to TRBJ2-7; 9 nucleotides agree with TRBD2. CDR3: CASSFSGSEDEQYF. As DNA, the CDR3 is TGTGCCAGCTCATTTAGCGGGAGTGAGGACGAGCAGTACTTC.